This is a list of T cell receptor beta chains from one sample in a study of T cell repertoires in cytomegalovirus infection. Via MiXCR, TCRdb re-called the reads, giving one row per CDR3 protein. The profile shows 450,000 to 650,000 distinct CDR3 sequences, roughly 42% of them singletons. The antigens these receptors bind are not known. The sample was cultured PBMCs, taken from culture after CMV antigen stimulation. These receptors all come from a human donor in good health (CMV status not recorded). Some clones in this sample may be carry-over from other donors' samples. Each CDR3 is given without its conserved first and last residue. Clone size appears in some rows only: once, few, many, or a class for an expanded clone.

v_call	clone_size	j_call	cdr3_aa
TRBV2	.	TRBJ2-1	ASSEALPGGVHEQF
TRBV29-1	.	TRBJ2-7	SVGVTSGYEQY
TRBV5-5	.	TRBJ2-1	ASSWGDSIDEQF
TRBV28	.	TRBJ2-2	ASSLFTQGDTGELF
TRBV7-9	.	TRBJ2-7	ASSLGQGHEQY
TRBV11-2	.	TRBJ1-4	ASSYGHFASNEKLF
TRBV7-6	.	TRBJ2-7	ASRGGPGAAYEQY
TRBV7-8	.	TRBJ2-7	ASSLTSVWRSDEQY
TRBV6-1	many	TRBJ1-3	ASSEGALISGNTIY
TRBV29-1	once	TRBJ1-4	SVEDRGGLGEKLF
TRBV25-1	few	TRBJ1-2	ASRGTKGYT
TRBV6-5	.	TRBJ1-1	ASSYSKSSTEAF
TRBV7-2	many	TRBJ2-7	ASSSYLGQGYEQY
TRBV7-1	once	TRBJ2-3	ASSSQTREAQY
TRBV7-2	few	TRBJ2-5	ASSLRALAGGPWGTQY
TRBV20-1	.	TRBJ1-4	SARRDRENEKLF
TRBV3-1	.	TRBJ2-5	ASSPRNDRASGHMETQY
TRBV20-1	once	TRBJ1-2	SASHRGRNYGYT
TRBV7-8	few	TRBJ2-7	ASSGRALYEQY
TRBV7-8	many	TRBJ1-1	ASSLERDTEAF
TRBV6-2/TRBV6-3	few	TRBJ2-5	ASTGPHSTGMETQY
TRBV12-3/TRBV12-4	.	TRBJ2-7	ASSVRQASHFYEQY
TRBV20-1	.	TRBJ1-1	SARRQPANTEAF
TRBV7-2	many	TRBJ1-4	ASSQNRVEKLF
TRBV7-8	few	TRBJ2-7	ASSLGPRGLYEQY
TRBV7-2	.	TRBJ1-5	ASSLYGGDTNQPQH
TRBV25-1	many	TRBJ1-2	ASSYSLGGDYGYT
TRBV5-6	few	TRBJ1-1	ASSTREVEGEAF
TRBV14	.	TRBJ2-2	ASSHLGGQPNTGELF
TRBV10-3	few	TRBJ2-7	AISGRDRGLPYEQY
TRBV19	.	TRBJ1-4	ASSIKVRDEKLF
TRBV28	once	TRBJ1-1	ASSPEFLRDRGQNTEAF
TRBV11-2	.	TRBJ1-4	ASSFDLISTDATNEKLF
TRBV20-1	few	TRBJ2-5	STPPSGSQETQY
TRBV27	few	TRBJ1-2	ASSPRGDIRSYGYT
TRBV28	few	TRBJ2-3	ASSSPHSTGFVTQY
TRBV5-1	.	TRBJ2-5	ASSSGDTWIETQY
TRBV7-8	.	TRBJ2-7	ATRGLAGYEQY
TRBV7-2	few	TRBJ2-7	ASRFTGTSFSEQY
TRBV7-2	few	TRBJ2-3	ASSAQEGSDTQY
TRBV12-3/TRBV12-4	few	TRBJ2-3	ASSLGLGTQY
TRBV6-2/TRBV6-3	few	TRBJ2-3	ATFGGGGYADTQY